This T cell receptor (beta chain) was recovered during a study of T cell responses to AZD1222 COVID-19 vaccine. Findings and caveats of the study: Baseline testing showed seropositivity in only five or six AZD1222 recipients. Reportedly, nearly half of unique spike TCRs recognized epitopes outside B.1.351/B.1.1.7 mutations. Mapped onto spike, vaccine-associated CD4 TCRs spanned it and were dominant at 160-218 and 743-854. Females made up more of the donors, who were largely white British, and clonal diversity may have come out too low.

Germline V gives CDR1 DFQATT, CDR2 SNEGSKA (reference sequence). V was clipped by 3 bases and J by 0 bases; unmatched bases: 8. The CDR3 runs to 15 residues. Assay: immunoSEQ multiplex PCR; the TCRdb copy retains only in-frame clones and omits some. Of over 150,000 clones in the sample, roughly 90% were seen once. Remarks on this clone: Antigen unknown.

Material: peripheral blood, obtained 28 days after the second AZD1222 dose. The rearrangement joins TRBV20-1 to TRBJ2-7, with 7 bases matching TRBD1. The origin of this receptor is an adult who received the AZD1222 COVID-19 vaccine. CDR3 protein: CSASERGQSSYEQYF. The CDR3 region has the DNA TGCAGTGCTAGTGAGAGGGGACAGAGCTCCTACGAGCAGTACTTC.